These 29 T cell receptor beta chains were sequenced from one sample in a study of post-analysis software for immune sequencing data. Notes on the study in general: Patients used several TRBV segments, including TRBV5-6, TRBV5-1 and TRBV20-1, more often than controls.

The antigens these receptors bind are not known. Unique molecular identifiers featured in each of the TCR beta cDNA libraries. TCRdb re-derived calls from the PCR reads in MiXCR, one entry per CDR3 protein. This table has roughly 580,000 distinct CDR3 sequences, 40% to 50% appearing once. The sequenced material came from blood. These receptors were collected from a girl aged 5-17 years with multiple sclerosis.

On this clonotype: A junction end diverges from the germline sequence, so it may reflect a read error. This rearrangement joins TRBV5-1 to TRBJ2-3, with TRBD1 matching over 10 bases. The CDR3 is 16 amino acids. Germline loops: CDR1 SGHRS, CDR2 YFSETQ. CDR3 in amino acids: CANSLRQGASTDTQYF. CDR3 coding DNA: TGCGCCAACAGCCTCCGACAGGGGGCGAGCACAGATACGCAGTATTTT.

This clonotype was found a few times. The chain uses TRBV5-1 and TRBJ2-6, with D tentatively TRBD2 (6 bases). The V end lost 4 bases, the J end lost 3 bases, and 14 bases lay between the germline ends. CDR3 length: 16 amino acids. CDR1 and CDR2 (germline): SGHRS, YFSETQ. The CDR3 protein is CASSHPEGSGANVLTF. CDR3 in DNA: TGCGCCAGCAGCCACCCGGAGGGGAGTGGGGCCAACGTCCTGACTTTC. Based on the CDR3 plus reference TRBV5-1 and TRBJ2-6, the full variable domain is KAGVTQTPRYLIKTRGQQVTLSCSPISGHRSVSWYQQTPGQGLQFLFEYFSETQRNKGNFPGRFSGRQFSNSRSEMNVSTLELGDSALYLCASSHPEGSGANVLTFGAGSRLTVL.

This clonotype was seen only a few times. The chain couples TRBV5-5 to TRBJ2-5; D may be TRBD1 or TRBD2 (6 bases each). Trimming took off 2 bases at V and 3 bases at J, with 14 bases between the two ends. The germline gives CDR1 SGHKS, CDR2 YYEKEE (reference sequence). The CDR3 sequence is 15 residues long. The CDR3 sequence is CASSLSRGTEETQYF. Written as DNA, the CDR3 is TGTGCCAGCAGCTTATCAAGGGGGACTGAAGAGACCCAGTACTTC.

The rearrangement joins TRBV6-1 to TRBJ1-4; TRBD1 aligns across 9 bases. Germline lookup yields CDR1 MNHNS and CDR2 SASEGT. The length of the CDR3 is 15 residues. Unmatched junction bases numbered 7, after V lost 4 bases and J lost 7 bases. The chain's CDR3 is CASSVQGARREKLFF. The CDR3 DNA follows: TGTGCCAGCAGTGTACAGGGGGCGCGTCGTGAAAAACTGTTTTTT.

V and J are TRBV7-9 and TRBJ2-1; 7 bases agree with TRBD1. The CDR3 consists of 16 residues. Germline V lookup: CDR1 SEHNR, CDR2 FQNEAQ (reference sequence). The ends lost 4 bases at V and 5 bases at J; junction bases unmatched: 11. For the CDR3, the DNA is TGTGCCAGCAGCTCCTGGGTGGACAGGAGGAACAATGAGCAGTTCTTC. It codes for CASSSWVDRRNNEQFF.

This clonotype was seen a few times. The genes are TRBV7-2 and TRBJ2-1; TRBD1 aligns across 8 bases. V gave up 5 bases and J gave up 4 bases; unmatched junction bases: 13. The germline CDR1 and CDR2 sequences are SGHTA and FQGNSA. The CDR3 covers 17 residues. Here the CDR3 reads CASSQLGGQVLYNEQFF. CDR3 in DNA: TGTGCCAGCAGCCAACTCGGGGGACAGGTTCTTTACAATGAGCAGTTCTTC.

The chain employs TRBV19 and TRBJ2-1; TRBD2 might be the D (5 bases). Per the germline V gene, CDR1 is LNHDA and CDR2 is SQIVND (reference sequence). This CDR3 contains 17 residues. V was trimmed by 5 bases and J by 4 bases, leaving 21 bases between them. CDR3 residues: CASSPTRGSGIYNEQFF. CDR3 nucleotide sequence: TGTGCCAGTAGTCCCACCCGGGGATCGGGGATATACAATGAGCAGTTCTTC.

V gene TRBV12-3 or TRBV12-4 combines with J gene TRBJ1-2; 7 nucleotides agree with TRBD1. The junction had 5 bases not matched to a gene; V was cut back by 3 bases and J by 7 bases. The CDR3 runs 13 residues. The CDR3 is CASSFEGASGYTF. In nucleotides, the CDR3 is TGTGCCAGCAGTTTCGAGGGGGCCTCTGGCTACACCTTC.

This chain joins TRBV25-1 and TRBJ2-1; TRBD1 aligns across 10 bases. CDR3 size: 13 residues. The V gene's germline CDR1 is MGHDK and CDR2 SYGVNS. Germline trimming cut 8 bases from V and 9 bases from J; bases unmatched to any gene: 7. The CDR3 nucleotides read TGTGCCAGCGGGGACAGGGGAGAAGGTGAGCAGTTCTTC. Translating gives CASGDRGEGEQFF.

V gene TRBV20-1 combines with J gene TRBJ2-7; 10 bases match TRBD2. The V gene end was trimmed by 3 bases and the J gene end by 4 bases; junction bases not matched to a gene: 6. The CDR3 spans 14 residues. Germline V lookup: CDR1 DFQATT, CDR2 SNEGSKA (reference sequence). DNA of the CDR3: TGCAGTGCTAGGGAACCGGGACTAGCGTACGAGCAGTACTTC. It codes for CSAREPGLAYEQYF.

The CDR3 DNA reads as TGTGCCACCAGGGGCGGGAGGAGCAATGAGCAGTTCTTC. It is translated as CATRGGRSNEQFF. V and J are TRBV24-1 and TRBJ2-1; 8 bases agree with TRBD2. V dropped 7 bases and J dropped 6; count of bases not matched to a gene: 4. From germline, CDR1 is KGHDR and CDR2 SFDVKD. The CDR3 is 13 residues long.

V gene TRBV5-1 combines with J gene TRBJ2-5; 8 bases fit TRBD2. CDR1 is SGHRS, CDR2 YFSETQ, per germline. The CDR3 sequence is 17 residues long. V gave up 4 bases and J gave up 5 bases; unmatched junction bases: 16. The CDR3 sequence: CASSALLAATRRETQYF. The CDR3 region has the DNA TGCGCCAGCAGCGCCCTACTAGCGGCGACCCGTCGGGAGACCCAGTACTTC.

This clonotype showed up just a few times. This chain links TRBV7-9 with TRBJ2-7; D is undetermined. V lost 1 base, J lost 2 bases, and 9 bases lay in between. The CDR3 spans 14 residues. Germline CDR1 reads SEHNR; CDR2 reads FQNEAQ (reference sequence). The CDR3 DNA reads as TGTGCCAGCAGCTTAGTCGGCAAAACCTACGAGCAGTACTTC. Residues: CASSLVGKTYEQYF.

This rearrangement joins TRBV4-1 to TRBJ2-3; D uncertain. Germline assignment: CDR1 MGHRA and CDR2 YSYEKL. Between the trimmed V and J ends, which lost 1 base and 0 bases, there was a span of 8 bases. The CDR3 is made up of 15 amino acids. The chain's CDR3 is CASSQVQASTDTQYF. The CDR3 DNA sequence: TGCGCCAGCAGCCAAGTTCAGGCTAGCACAGATACGCAGTATTTT.

The rearrangement links TRBV12-3 or TRBV12-4 to TRBJ2-1; D is possibly TRBD1 (6 bases). V lost 3 bases, J lost 7 bases, and 10 bases lay in between. CDR3 length: 13 amino acids. CDR3 DNA: TGTGCCAGCAGTTTTACACAGGGTAATGAGCAGTTCTTC. Its protein is CASSFTQGNEQFF.

This chain links TRBV20-1 with TRBJ1-4; TRBD1 is a possible D gene (5 bases). The CDR3 loop spans 17 amino acids. Trimming left V 5 bases short and J 8 bases short, with 27 bases between. Germline CDR1 is DFQATT and CDR2 is SNEGSKA (reference sequence). The CDR3 region is CSADPPLWPGRSEKLFF. DNA for the CDR3: TGCAGTGCTGACCCTCCCCTTTGGCCGGGACGTAGCGAAAAACTGTTTTTT.

This clonotype was detected a few times. V is TRBV12-3 or TRBV12-4 and J is TRBJ2-3; maybe TRBD1 (6 bases). V lost 5 bases and J lost 4, with 10 bases in between. This CDR3 comprises 13 residues. For the CDR3, the DNA is TGTGCCAGCAGTCCCCAGGGGCCAGATACGCAGTATTTT. Translating gives CASSPQGPDTQYF.

In its sample, this clonotype was seen many times. The CDR3 loop reads CSVGEHATNEKLFF. CDR3 nucleotides: TGCAGCGTTGGAGAGCACGCAACTAATGAAAAACTGTTTTTT. The V call is TRBV29-1, the J call TRBJ1-4; D is ambiguous. The germline CDR1 and CDR2 sequences are SQVTM and ANQGSEA. CDR3 length equals 14 residues. Trimming took 4 bases from V and 0 from J, leaving 9 bases between them.

This clonotype has a count of ten or more. One end of the junction does not line up with germline, which may come from a read error. The chain uses TRBV20-1 and TRBJ2-5; 12 nucleotides match TRBD2. Germline V gene sequence: CDR1 DFQATT, CDR2 SNEGSKA (reference sequence). The CDR3 extends over 11 amino acids. The CDR3 nucleotides read TGCAGTACTAGCGGGGGGGAGACCCAGTACTTC. Encoded protein: CSTSGGETQYF.

Only a few counts were recorded for this clonotype. The V and J genes are TRBV4-1 and TRBJ2-7; D is ambiguous. The CDR3 totals 16 residues. Germline-derived CDR1 and CDR2 are MGHRA and YSYEKL. Trimming pared 0 bases from V and 1 base from J, leaving 13 bases between. For the CDR3, the DNA is TGCGCCAGCAGCCAAGATGCCCGGCTGGCGTCCTACGAGCAGTACTTC. This gives the protein CASSQDARLASYEQYF.

The chain has TRBV10-3 and TRBJ2-1, with no clear D. V dropped 0 bases and J dropped 6 bases, with 6 bases sitting between them. In germline, CDR1 is ENHRY, CDR2 SYGVKD. There are 13 residues in the CDR3. The CDR3 DNA sequence: TGTGCCATCAGTGAGTCGAACGCCAATGAGCAGTTCTTC. Residues: CAISESNANEQFF.

There are a few counts of this clonotype. The V gene is TRBV12-3 or TRBV12-4, the J gene TRBJ2-4; the match to TRBD2 covers 7 bases. The CDR3 is 14 residues long. J lost 13 bases, V lost 3 bases, and 12 bases had no gene match. CDR3 nucleotide sequence: TGTGCCAGCAGTTTCGGAGAGGGGCCGCGGGAGCAGTACTTC. It codes for CASSFGEGPREQYF.

The V gene is TRBV20-1, the J gene TRBJ2-1, with D unclear. The germline CDR1 and CDR2 sequences are DFQATT and SNEGSKA (reference sequence). Trimming shortened V by 3 bases and J by 6 bases, and 18 bases separated the two germline ends. The CDR3 loop spans 15 amino acids. CDR3 sequence: CSARGGQVMSNEQFF. CDR3 nucleotide sequence: TGCAGTGCTAGGGGTGGGCAGGTAATGTCCAATGAGCAGTTCTTC.

This clonotype has more than one count but fewer than ten. The V gene is TRBV20-1, the J gene TRBJ2-1, with 12 bases lining up with TRBD2. The CDR3 contains 15 residues. The V gene's germline CDR1 is DFQATT and CDR2 SNEGSKA (reference sequence). V lost 4 bases, J lost 6 bases, and 7 bases stayed unmatched. As DNA, the CDR3 is TGCAGTGCTACACTAACTAGCGGGGGGCGCAATGAGCAGTTCTTC. Residues: CSATLTSGGRNEQFF.

This clonotype was found a few times. An end of the junction does not agree with germline; a read error may underlie this. The J gene is TRBJ2-7, the V gene TRBV7-7; D unresolved. The DNA end favors TRBJ2-5, so the J call may be wrong. Germline V gene lookup returns CDR1 SSHAT and CDR2 FNYEAQ (reference sequence). This CDR3 region has 14 residues. This CDR3 reads CASSLGPWLETQYF. CDR3 nucleotide sequence: TGTGCTAGCAGCTTAGGGCCTTGGTTGGAGACCCAGTACTTC.

On this clonotype itself: One end of the junction varies from germline; a read error may be responsible. The V gene is TRBV5-1, the J gene TRBJ2-1, with 8 bases lining up with TRBD2. Germline CDR1 and CDR2: SGHRS and YFSETQ. The CDR3 covers 17 residues. The CDR3 nucleotides read TGCGCCAGCAGCTTATCATCACGGGGGGGTCTCGACAACGAGCAGTTCTTC. This codes for CASSLSSRGGLDNEQFF.

This clonotype was seen more than once but under ten times. The chain combines TRBV4-1 with TRBJ2-7, with D possibly called TRBD1 or TRBD2 (5 bases each). Germline V gene sequence: CDR1 MGHRA, CDR2 YSYEKL. The CDR3 contains 16 residues. The V end lost 4 bases, the J end lost 2 bases, and 18 bases lay between the germline ends. CDR3 sequence: CASSPLEGNPTYEQYF. CDR3 sequence (DNA): TGCGCCAGCAGCCCTCTTGAGGGGAACCCAACCTACGAGCAGTACTTC.

This chain uses TRBV27 with TRBJ2-1; D is unresolved. The CDR3 has 15 amino acids. The V gene lost 2 bases and the J gene lost 7 bases, with 15 bases spanning the gap. Germline CDR1 reads MNHEY; CDR2 reads SMNVEV (reference sequence). CDR3 coding DNA: TGTGCCAGCAGTTTAGGACGGATTACTCGGAATGAGCAGTTCTTC. Its protein is CASSLGRITRNEQFF.

In its sample, this clonotype was seen many times. Written as DNA, the CDR3 is TGTGCCAGCAGCTTAGGGACTAGCGGGAGATACGAGCAGTACTTC. Translating it yields CASSLGTSGRYEQYF. V usage is TRBV7-8 and J usage is TRBJ2-7; 13 bases map to TRBD2. Trimming at V came to 1 base and at J to 4 bases, leaving 1 base not matched to a gene. This CDR3 comprises 15 residues. Looked up from germline, CDR1 is SGHVS and CDR2 is FQNEAQ. The complete variable domain, with remaining parts taken from reference TRBV7-8 and TRBJ2-7, reads GAGVSQSPRYKVAKRGQDVALRCDPISGHVSLFWYQQALGQGPEFLTYFQNEAQLDKSGLPSDRFFAERPEGSVSTLKIQRTQQEDSAVYLCASSLGTSGRYEQYFGPGTRLTVT.